This T cell receptor beta chain is drawn from a study of T cell clonotyping in hematopoietic cell transplantation. Study-wide points: Few recipient clonotypes overlapped donors; over 95% were de novo at given depth. Cells were unsorted, so CD4 and CD8 contributions were not separated. Pathologically expanded recipient clonotypes increased progressively from day 30 to day 180 as diversity fell. Broader posttransplant TCR repertoire diversity was predicted by graft donor and pretransplant recipient Inverse Simpson Index values.

Profiled with immunoSEQ multiplex PCR; TCRdb holds only in-frame clones, not every one. The table shows 17,000 or so clones, with over 55% occurring only once. V was pared by 3 bases and J by 3 bases, with 14 bases between. The length of the CDR3 is 14 residues. CDR1 is GTSNPN and CDR2 is SVGIG in the germline V gene (reference sequence). Details on this clone: Antigen: not known.

The chain combines TRBV30 with TRBJ1-2; D is undetermined. The receptor was derived from a woman aged 55 to 70 in good health. Some clones in this sample may be carry-over from other donors' samples. Sequencing was carried out using peripheral blood mononuclear cells. The CDR3 DNA is TGTGCCTGGAGAGCCGCGAGGTTTCACTATGGCTACACCTTC. It yields the protein CAWRAARFHYGYTF.